This T cell receptor (beta chain) was sequenced for a study of OX40 agonist ivuxolimab in advanced cancers. As for the study in general: Across the patients, intravenous ivuxolimab was delivered every 2 weeks at 0.01 to 10 mg/kg.

Study observations and caveats: CD8+ T cells were the subset that, on average, had more expanded clones than CD4+.

Assay used: immunoSEQ multiplex PCR; TCRdb lists only in-frame clones, some missing. The repertoire has around 74,000 clones, approximately 85% of them found once; the top ten carry approximately 5.1%. Details on this clone: Its antigen is currently unknown.

The trim removed 4 bases at V and 1 base at J, leaving 5 bases unmatched. Germline CDR1 is MNHNS and CDR2 is SASEGT. This CDR3 is built from 16 residues. The chain employs TRBV6-1 and TRBJ2-3, with 10 bases matching TRBD2. Sequenced material: CD4+ or CD8+ T cells sorted from blood, taken in a trial of the OX40 agonist ivuxolimab. This TCR came from an adult with an advanced solid tumor such as melanoma, head and neck, liver or kidney cancer. This CDR3 is CASSAIGTSGTDTQYF. CDR3 in DNA: TGTGCCAGCAGTGCGATAGGGACTAGCGGCACAGATACGCAGTATTTT.